These T cell receptor beta chains were read from a single sample in a study of OX40 agonist ivuxolimab in advanced cancers. Method: immunoSEQ multiplex PCR; TCRdb's copy keeps in-frame clones and lacks some. The sample carries tens of thousands of clones, around 85% recorded once. The material was CD4+ or CD8+ T cells sorted from blood, obtained in a trial of the OX40 agonist ivuxolimab. The receptors were gathered from an adult with an advanced solid tumor such as melanoma, head and neck, liver or kidney cancer. Each CDR3 is given with its conserved first and last residue. D genes are given only for firm matches. Size is stated for part of the rows, as once, few or many counts, or as a class when the clone is expanded.

NA	TRBV5-6	TRBD1	TRBJ1-4	CASSDNRGGTLFF	TGTGCCAGCAGTGATAACAGGGGAGGCACACTGTTTTTT
NA	TRBV4-3	NA	TRBJ2-5	CASSQGLQETQYF	TGCGCCAGCAGCCAAGGTCTCCAAGAGACCCAGTACTTC
NA	TRBV7-8	TRBD1	TRBJ2-7	CASSVGTDYEQYF	TGTGCCAGCAGCGTAGGGACAGATTACGAGCAGTACTTC
NA	TRBV18	NA	TRBJ2-5	CASSTRQETQYF	TGTGCCAGCTCGACTCGACAAGAGACCCAGTACTTC
NA	TRBV30	NA	TRBJ1-5	CAWSPPTGHYSNQPQHF	TGTGCCTGGAGCCCCCCGACGGGGCACTATAGCAATCAGCCCCAGCATTTT
NA	TRBV15	NA	TRBJ2-3	CATSRGFTDTQYF	TGTGCCACCAGCAGAGGATTCACAGATACGCAGTATTTT
once	TRBV9	NA	TRBJ1-6	CASSVVGGGSSSPLHF	TGTGCCAGCAGCGTAGTCGGGGGAGGATCTAGTTCACCCCTCCACTTT
NA	TRBV4-3	NA	TRBJ1-6	CASSQEWSNSPLHF	TGCGCCAGCAGCCAAGAATGGTCTAATTCACCCCTCCACTTT
NA	TRBV13	TRBD1	TRBJ1-2	CASSRGTGGNRYGYTF	TGTGCCAGCAGCCGCGGGACAGGGGGCAATCGCTATGGCTACACCTTC
NA	TRBV7-6	NA	TRBJ2-2	CASSLRLLTNTGELFF	TGTGCCAGCAGCTTAAGGCTCTTAACGAACACCGGGGAGCTGTTTTTT
once	TRBV11-2	NA	TRBJ2-7	CASSLGRSEQYF	TGTGCCAGCAGCTTAGGGCGTTCCGAGCAGTACTTC
NA	TRBV30	NA	TRBJ2-3	CAWSGETSTDTQYF	TGTGCCTGGAGTGGGGAAACTAGCACAGATACGCAGTATTTT
NA	TRBV14	TRBD2	TRBJ2-5	CASSQSGLAWGTQYF	TGTGCCAGCAGCCAGTCGGGACTAGCGTGGGGGACCCAGTACTTC
NA	TRBV5-4	TRBD1	TRBJ2-7	CASSSPGTEYEQYF	TGTGCCAGCAGCTCACCCGGGACAGAATACGAGCAGTACTTC
NA	TRBV5-6	NA	TRBJ1-5	CASSLGSRQPQHF	TGTGCCAGCAGCTTGGGGTCTAGACAGCCCCAGCATTTT
NA	TRBV11-3	NA	TRBJ2-3	CASSLQNTDTQYF	TGTGCCAGCAGCTTACAAAACACAGATACGCAGTATTTT
few	TRBV2	NA	TRBJ2-4	CASRQSIQYF	TGTGCCAGCAGACAAAGCATTCAGTACTTC
NA	TRBV7-3	TRBD1	TRBJ2-1	CASSLGRGLYNEQFF	TGTGCCAGCAGCTTGGGCAGGGGGCTCTACAATGAGCAGTTCTTC
NA	TRBV29-1	NA	TRBJ2-2	CSVGQARAGELFF	TGCAGCGTTGGTCAGGCTCGGGCCGGGGAGCTGTTTTTT
NA	TRBV11-3	NA	TRBJ2-1	CASSLAGGVPYNEQFF	TGTGCCAGCAGCCTAGCAGGAGGGGTGCCCTACAATGAGCAGTTCTTC
NA	TRBV2	TRBD1	TRBJ1-2	CASSDAAGQGSYYGYTF	TGTGCCAGCAGTGACGCGGCAGGACAGGGGTCATACTATGGCTACACCTTC
once	TRBV14	NA	TRBJ2-7	CASSQRILSYEQYF	TGTGCCAGCAGCCAACGGATCCTGTCCTACGAGCAGTACTTC
NA	TRBV10-2	TRBD2	TRBJ2-5	CASTRGEGETQYF	TGCGCCAGCACCCGGGGGGAAGGGGAGACCCAGTACTTC
NA	TRBV27	TRBD2	TRBJ2-3	CASTIAGGRGTQYF	TGTGCCAGCACCATAGCGGGGGGAAGAGGTACGCAGTATTTT
NA	TRBV7-2	TRBD1	TRBJ1-1	CASSLVWADRGDTEAFF	TGTGCCAGCAGCTTAGTATGGGCTGACAGGGGCGACACTGAAGCTTTCTTT
many	TRBV27	TRBD2	TRBJ2-1	CASSLRSGTRGNEQFF	TGTGCCAGCAGTTTGCGCTCCGGGACTAGAGGAAATGAGCAGTTCTTC
NA	TRBV30	NA	TRBJ1-5	CAWSVQENQPQHF	TGTGCCTGGAGTGTACAGGAGAATCAGCCCCAGCATTTT
NA	TRBV30	NA	TRBJ2-3	CAWRPGTPDDTQYF	TGTGCCTGGAGGCCGGGGACCCCCGATGATACGCAGTATTTT
once	TRBV11-3	NA	TRBJ2-7	CASRKSDAAGTYEQYF	TGTGCCAGCAGAAAATCCGACGCGGCAGGGACCTACGAGCAGTACTTC
once	TRBV14	TRBD1	TRBJ1-1	CASSQLTGGGTEAFF	TGTGCCAGCAGCCAACTGACAGGGGGCGGTACTGAAGCTTTCTTT
medium-sized	TRBV2	TRBD1	TRBJ1-3	CASRGTDRVGGNTIYF	TGTGCCAGCAGGGGAACCGACAGGGTTGGCGGAAACACCATATATTTT
NA	TRBV19	TRBD1	TRBJ2-4	CARDGQGFLAKNIQYF	TGTGCCAGAGATGGACAGGGTTTCCTAGCCAAAAACATTCAGTACTTC
NA	TRBV4-2	TRBD2	TRBJ2-1	CASTSSAGGNEQFF	TGTGCCAGCACCTCCTCGGCGGGGGGTAATGAGCAGTTCTTC
NA	TRBV19	TRBD2	TRBJ2-4	CATQAGIAKNIQYF	TGTGCCACCCAAGCGGGGATAGCCAAAAACATTCAGTACTTC
NA	TRBV5-1	NA	TRBJ2-7	CASSLVPQSSYEQYF	TGCGCCAGCAGCCTCGTCCCCCAAAGCTCCTACGAGCAGTACTTC
NA	TRBV7-2	TRBD1	TRBJ2-1	CASSRDRGSYSEQFF	TGTGCCAGCAGCCGGGACAGGGGCTCCTACAGTGAGCAGTTCTTC
few	TRBV7-2	NA	TRBJ2-1	CASSLGSTYNEQFF	TGTGCCAGCAGCTTAGGTTCAACCTACAATGAGCAGTTCTTC
NA	TRBV6-5	TRBD1	TRBJ2-1	CASSYGTGLIRNEQFF	TGTGCCAGCAGTTACGGGACAGGGCTAATCCGGAATGAGCAGTTCTTC
NA	TRBV6-1	TRBD1	TRBJ1-2	CASSAGTAIYGYTF	TGTGCCAGCAGTGCCGGGACAGCGATCTATGGCTACACCTTC
few	TRBV6-6	TRBD1	TRBJ1-5	CASKGQANSNQPQHF	TGTGCCAGCAAAGGACAGGCGAATAGCAATCAGCCCCAGCATTTT
NA	TRBV5-1	TRBD1	TRBJ1-2	CASSLGAETGGSYGYTF	TGCGCCAGCAGCTTGGGCGCGGAGACAGGGGGCTCCTATGGCTACACCTTC
NA	TRBV6-1	NA	TRBJ1-2	CASSEHPNGGYTF	TGTGCCAGCAGTGAACACCCGAATGGGGGCTACACCTTC
NA	TRBV30	NA	TRBJ2-7	CAWSTSTYEQYF	TGTGCCTGGAGCACTAGTACCTACGAGCAGTACTTC
NA	TRBV4-1	TRBD1	TRBJ2-3	CASSQVVRQGSTDTQYF	TGCGCCAGCAGCCAAGTGGTCAGACAGGGGAGCACAGATACGCAGTATTTT
NA	TRBV5-1	TRBD1	TRBJ2-1	CASSLADRGSQFF	TGCGCCAGCAGCTTGGCCGACAGGGGGTCGCAGTTCTTC
NA	TRBV6-6	NA	TRBJ1-1	CASSYGSGYTEAFF	TGTGCCAGCAGTTACGGGTCGGGGTACACTGAAGCTTTCTTT
NA	TRBV6-1	NA	TRBJ2-7	CASRPLGSYEQYF	TGTGCCAGCCGCCCTTTGGGTTCCTACGAGCAGTACTTC
few	TRBV4-2	NA	TRBJ1-6	CASSQDLGEFNSPLHF	TGTGCCAGCAGCCAAGATTTAGGGGAGTTCAATTCACCCCTCCACTTT
few	TRBV7-6	NA	TRBJ1-2	CASTPSLVRDYGYTF	TGTGCCAGCACACCAAGCTTAGTCAGGGACTATGGCTACACCTTC
NA	TRBV5-6	NA	TRBJ1-1	CASRPAGASLNTEAFF	TGTGCCAGCAGACCAGCAGGGGCCTCCCTGAACACTGAAGCTTTCTTT
NA	TRBV5-1	NA	TRBJ1-1	CASSLGGGAMRNTEAFF	TGCGCCAGCAGCTTGGGCGGGGGCGCAATGAGGAACACTGAAGCTTTCTTT
NA	TRBV6-1	NA	TRBJ1-4	CASSLEKLFF	TGTGCCAGCAGTTTAGAAAAACTGTTTTTT
NA	TRBV25-1	TRBD2	TRBJ2-7	CASNPSSGRHEQYF	TGTGCCAGCAACCCCTCTAGCGGGAGACACGAGCAGTACTTC
NA	TRBV27	NA	TRBJ1-1	CATRPTVNTEAFF	TGTGCCACCAGGCCGACAGTTAACACTGAAGCTTTCTTT
once	TRBV5-1	TRBD1	TRBJ2-7	CASSPETGGIGEQYF	TGCGCCAGCAGCCCGGAGACAGGGGGGATCGGCGAGCAGTACTTC
NA	TRBV14	NA	TRBJ2-5	CASSQGAQETQYF	TGTGCCAGCAGCCAAGGGGCCCAAGAGACCCAGTACTTC
once	TRBV30	TRBD1	TRBJ1-1	CAWSVSGQGATEAFF	TGTGCCTGGAGTGTTTCTGGACAGGGGGCCACTGAAGCTTTCTTT
NA	TRBV29-1	NA	TRBJ2-5	CSVAAAQETQYF	TGCAGCGTTGCGGCAGCCCAAGAGACCCAGTACTTC